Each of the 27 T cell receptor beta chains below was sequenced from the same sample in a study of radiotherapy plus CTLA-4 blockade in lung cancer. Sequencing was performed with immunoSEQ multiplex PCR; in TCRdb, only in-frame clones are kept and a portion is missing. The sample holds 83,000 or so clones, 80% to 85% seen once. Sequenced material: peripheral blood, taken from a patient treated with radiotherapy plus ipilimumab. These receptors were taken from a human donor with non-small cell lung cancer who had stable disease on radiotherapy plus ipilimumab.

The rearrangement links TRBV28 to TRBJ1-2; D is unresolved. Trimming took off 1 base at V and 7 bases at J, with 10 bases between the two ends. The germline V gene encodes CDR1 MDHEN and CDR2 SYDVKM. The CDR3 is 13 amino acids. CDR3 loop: CASSLLVRRGYTF. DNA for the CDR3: TGTGCCAGCAGTTTATTGGTACGGCGTGGCTACACCTTC.

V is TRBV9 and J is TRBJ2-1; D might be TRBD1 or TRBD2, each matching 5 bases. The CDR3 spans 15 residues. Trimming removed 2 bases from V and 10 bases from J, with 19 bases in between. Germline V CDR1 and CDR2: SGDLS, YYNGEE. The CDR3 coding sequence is TGTGCCAGCAGCGTCTTGACAGTGCACCGGGGAGAGCAGTTCTTC. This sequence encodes CASSVLTVHRGEQFF.

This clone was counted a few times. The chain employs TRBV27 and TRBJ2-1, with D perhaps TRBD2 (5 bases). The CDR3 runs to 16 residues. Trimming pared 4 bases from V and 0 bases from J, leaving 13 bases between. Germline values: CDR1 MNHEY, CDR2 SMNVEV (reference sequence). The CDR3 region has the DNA TGTGCCAGCAGTTCTTTAGCGTCAAGCTCCTACAATGAGCAGTTCTTC. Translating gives CASSSLASSSYNEQFF.

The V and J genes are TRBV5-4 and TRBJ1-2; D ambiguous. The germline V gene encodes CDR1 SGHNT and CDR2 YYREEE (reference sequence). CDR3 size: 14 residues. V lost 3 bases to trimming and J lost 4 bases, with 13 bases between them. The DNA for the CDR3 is TGTGCCAGCAGCTCGGCCGTTCGCTCCTATGGCTACACCTTC. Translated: CASSSAVRSYGYTF.

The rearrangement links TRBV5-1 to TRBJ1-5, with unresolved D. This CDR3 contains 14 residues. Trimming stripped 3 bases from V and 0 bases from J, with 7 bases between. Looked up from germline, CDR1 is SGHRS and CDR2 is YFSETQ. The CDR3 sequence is CASSSGDSNQPQHF. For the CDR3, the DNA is TGCGCCAGCAGCTCGGGAGATAGCAATCAGCCCCAGCATTTT.

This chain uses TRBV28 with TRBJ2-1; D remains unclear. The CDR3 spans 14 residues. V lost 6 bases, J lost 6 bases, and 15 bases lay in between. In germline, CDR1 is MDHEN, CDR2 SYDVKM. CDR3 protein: CASSTTWASNEQFF. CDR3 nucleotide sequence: TGTGCCAGCAGCACAACATGGGCAAGCAATGAGCAGTTCTTC.

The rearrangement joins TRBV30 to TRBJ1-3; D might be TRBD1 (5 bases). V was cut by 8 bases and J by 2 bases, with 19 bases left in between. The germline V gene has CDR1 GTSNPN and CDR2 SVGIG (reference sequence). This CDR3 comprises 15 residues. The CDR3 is CAAALIVGAGNTIYF. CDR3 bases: TGTGCCGCCGCCCTGATAGTGGGGGCTGGAAACACCATATATTTT.

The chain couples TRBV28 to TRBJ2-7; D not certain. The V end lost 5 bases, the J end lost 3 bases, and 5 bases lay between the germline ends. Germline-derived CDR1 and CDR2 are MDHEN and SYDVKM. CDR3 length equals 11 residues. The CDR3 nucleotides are TGTGCCAGCAGTAGCCGCTACGAGCAGTACTTC. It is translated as CASSSRYEQYF.

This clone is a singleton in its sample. CDR3 sequence reads: CASSLVATNEKLFF. The CDR3 nucleotides are TGCGCCAGCAGCTTGGTCGCAACTAATGAAAAACTGTTTTTT. The chain couples TRBV5-1 to TRBJ1-4; no reliable D call. CDR1 is SGHRS and CDR2 is YFSETQ in the germline V gene. Trimming pared 0 bases from V and 0 bases from J, leaving 3 bases between. This CDR3 region has 14 residues.

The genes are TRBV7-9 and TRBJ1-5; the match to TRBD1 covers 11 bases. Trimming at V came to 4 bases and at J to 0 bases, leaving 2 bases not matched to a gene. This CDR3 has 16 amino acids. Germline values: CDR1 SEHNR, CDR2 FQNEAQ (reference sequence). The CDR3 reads CASSSGTGGSNQPQHF. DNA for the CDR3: TGTGCCAGCAGCTCAGGGACAGGGGGTAGCAATCAGCCCCAGCATTTT.

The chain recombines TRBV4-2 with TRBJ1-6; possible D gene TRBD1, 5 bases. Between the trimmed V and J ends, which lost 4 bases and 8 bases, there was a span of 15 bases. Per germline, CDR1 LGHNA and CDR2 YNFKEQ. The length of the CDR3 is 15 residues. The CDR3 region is CASSLQGEQDSPLHF. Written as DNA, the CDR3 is TGTGCCAGCAGCCTACAAGGGGAGCAGGATTCACCCCTCCACTTT.

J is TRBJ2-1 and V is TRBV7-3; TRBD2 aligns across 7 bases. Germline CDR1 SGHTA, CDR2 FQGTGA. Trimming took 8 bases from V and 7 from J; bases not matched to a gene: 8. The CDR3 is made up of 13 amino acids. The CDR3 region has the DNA TGTGCCAGCGCGCCGGGAGGAGGGAATGAGCAGTTCTTC. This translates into CASAPGGGNEQFF.

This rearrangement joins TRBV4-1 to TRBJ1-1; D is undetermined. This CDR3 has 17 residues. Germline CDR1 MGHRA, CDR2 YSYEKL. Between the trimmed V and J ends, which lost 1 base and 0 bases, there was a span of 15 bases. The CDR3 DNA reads TGCGCCAGCAGCCAAGCGGCGTGGGGTGGGATGAACACTGAAGCTTTCTTT. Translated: CASSQAAWGGMNTEAFF.

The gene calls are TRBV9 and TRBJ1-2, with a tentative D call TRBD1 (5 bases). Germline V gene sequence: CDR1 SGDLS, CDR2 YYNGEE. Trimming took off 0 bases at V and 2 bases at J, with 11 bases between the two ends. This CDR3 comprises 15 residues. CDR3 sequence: CASSVAQGGNYGYTF. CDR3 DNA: TGTGCCAGCAGCGTAGCTCAGGGTGGGAACTATGGCTACACCTTC.

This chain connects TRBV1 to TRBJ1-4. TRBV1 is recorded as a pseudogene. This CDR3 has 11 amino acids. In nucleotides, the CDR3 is TGCACCAGGGACCATAATGAAAAACTGTTTTTT. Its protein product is CTRDHNEKLFF.

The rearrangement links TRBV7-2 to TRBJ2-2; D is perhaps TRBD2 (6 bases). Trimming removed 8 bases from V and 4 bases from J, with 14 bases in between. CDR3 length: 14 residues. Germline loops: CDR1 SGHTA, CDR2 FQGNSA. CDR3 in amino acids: CASPRRGGTGELFF. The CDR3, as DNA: TGTGCCAGCCCCCGTAGGGGAGGCACCGGGGAGCTGTTTTTT. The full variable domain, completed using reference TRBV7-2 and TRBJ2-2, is GAGVSQSPSNKVTEKGKDVELRCDPISGHTALYWYRQSLGQGLEFLIYFQGNSAPDKSGLPSDRFSAERTGGSVSTLTIQRTQQEDSAVYLCASPRRGGTGELFFGEGSRLTVL.

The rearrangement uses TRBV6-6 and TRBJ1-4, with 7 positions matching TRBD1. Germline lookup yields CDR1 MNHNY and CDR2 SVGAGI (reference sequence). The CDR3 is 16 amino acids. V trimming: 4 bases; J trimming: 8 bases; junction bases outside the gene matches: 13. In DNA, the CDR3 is TGTGCCAGCAGTTTCATAACAGGGGAAGTTGAAGAAAAACTGTTTTTT. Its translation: CASSFITGEVEEKLFF.

Written as DNA, the CDR3 is TGTGCCAGCAAGGGGGGGGGTCCTTCTGAAAAACTGTTTTTT. Protein sequence: CASKGGGPSEKLFF. The chain employs TRBV28 and TRBJ1-4; weak D call: TRBD1 (6 bases). V lost 7 bases, J lost 7 bases, and 16 bases lay in between. The CDR3 extends over 14 amino acids. CDR1 MDHEN and CDR2 SYDVKM come from the germline V gene.

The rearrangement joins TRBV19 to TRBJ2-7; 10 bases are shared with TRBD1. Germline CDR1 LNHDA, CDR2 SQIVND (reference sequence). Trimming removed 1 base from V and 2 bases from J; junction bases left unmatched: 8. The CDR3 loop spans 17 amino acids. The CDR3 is CASSIGPGGTGAYEQYF. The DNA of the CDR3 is TGTGCCAGTAGTATAGGACCGGGGGGGACAGGGGCCTACGAGCAGTACTTC.

The DNA for the CDR3 is TGTGCCAGCAGCGGAAGCGGGTTCGTTCTAGGCGAGCAGTACTTC. Amino acids: CASSGSGFVLGEQYF. The chain combines TRBV21-1 with TRBJ2-7; the D call in the table, TRBD2, was not verified against the DNA. TRBV21-1 represents a pseudogene. The CDR3 is 15 amino acids.

CDR3 nucleotide sequence: TGTGCCAGCAGTCCCCCCCCGAGACGTGGACCAGACCGCAATCAGCCCCAGCATTTT. Translated, it gives CASSPPPRRGPDRNQPQHF. The chain couples TRBV28 to TRBJ1-5; D is undetermined. Per germline, CDR1 MDHEN and CDR2 SYDVKM. V lost 5 bases, J lost 2 bases, and 25 bases lay in between. This CDR3 has 19 amino acids. The whole variable domain, filled in from reference TRBV28 and TRBJ1-5, reads DVKVTQSSRYLVKRTGEKVFLECVQDMDHENMFWYRQDPGLGLRLIYFSYDVKMKEKGDIPEGYSVSREKKERFSLILESASTNQTSMYLCASSPPPRRGPDRNQPQHFGDGTRLSIL.

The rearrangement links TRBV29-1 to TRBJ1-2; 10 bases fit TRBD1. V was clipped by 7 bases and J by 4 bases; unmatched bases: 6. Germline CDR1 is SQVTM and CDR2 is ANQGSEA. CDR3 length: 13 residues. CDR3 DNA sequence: TGCAGCGCAGGACAGGGGGGACCCTATGGCTACACCTTC. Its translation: CSAGQGGPYGYTF.

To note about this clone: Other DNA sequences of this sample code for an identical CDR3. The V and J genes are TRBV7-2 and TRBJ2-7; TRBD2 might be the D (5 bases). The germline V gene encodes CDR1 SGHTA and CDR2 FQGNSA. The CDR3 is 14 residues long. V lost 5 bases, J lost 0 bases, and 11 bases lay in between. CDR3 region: CASSKEVASYEQYF. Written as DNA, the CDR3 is TGTGCCAGCAGCAAGGAGGTGGCCTCCTACGAGCAGTACTTC. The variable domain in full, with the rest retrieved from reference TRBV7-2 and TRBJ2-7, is GAGVSQSPSNKVTEKGKDVELRCDPISGHTALYWYRQSLGQGLEFLIYFQGNSAPDKSGLPSDRFSAERTGGSVSTLTIQRTQQEDSAVYLCASSKEVASYEQYFGPGTRLTVT.

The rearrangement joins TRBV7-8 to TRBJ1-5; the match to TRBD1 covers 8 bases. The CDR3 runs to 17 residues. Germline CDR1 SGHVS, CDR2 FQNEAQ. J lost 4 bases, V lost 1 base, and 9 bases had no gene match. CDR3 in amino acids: CASSLGLGTGDNQPQHF. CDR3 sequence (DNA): TGTGCCAGCAGCTTAGGACTCGGGACAGGCGATAATCAGCCCCAGCATTTT. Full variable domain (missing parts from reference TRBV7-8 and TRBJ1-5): GAGVSQSPRYKVAKRGQDVALRCDPISGHVSLFWYQQALGQGPEFLTYFQNEAQLDKSGLPSDRFFAERPEGSVSTLKIQRTQQEDSAVYLCASSLGLGTGDNQPQHFGDGTRLSIL.

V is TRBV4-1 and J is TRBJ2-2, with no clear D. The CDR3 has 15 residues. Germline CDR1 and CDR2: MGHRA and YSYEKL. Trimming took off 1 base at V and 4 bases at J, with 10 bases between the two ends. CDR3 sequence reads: CASSQVGEGTGELFF. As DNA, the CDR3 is TGCGCCAGCAGCCAAGTAGGAGAAGGCACCGGGGAGCTGTTTTTT.

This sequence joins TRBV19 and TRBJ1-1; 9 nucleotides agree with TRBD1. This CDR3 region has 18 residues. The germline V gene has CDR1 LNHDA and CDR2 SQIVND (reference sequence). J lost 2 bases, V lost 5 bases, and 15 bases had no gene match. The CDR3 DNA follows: TGTGCCAGTAGTCGAGGGACAGGGAAGGAAAGTAATAACACTGAAGCTTTCTTT. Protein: CASSRGTGKESNNTEAFF.

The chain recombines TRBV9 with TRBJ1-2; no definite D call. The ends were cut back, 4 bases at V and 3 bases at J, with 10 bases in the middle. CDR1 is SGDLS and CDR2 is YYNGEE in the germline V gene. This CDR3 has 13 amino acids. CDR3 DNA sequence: TGTGCCAGCAGCCCGACGAGCGACTATGGCTACACCTTC. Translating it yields CASSPTSDYGYTF.